One and the same sample provided the 5 T cell receptor beta chains below, sequenced in a study of shared clonotypes between healthy human individuals (dated by TCRdb to about 2020). Libraries were made using the immunoSEQ multiplex PCR assay. This is the immuneACCESS table as TCRdb keeps it, with only in-frame sequences that have V and J called. A part of the clones is gone; compared with another copy, unresolved V genes explain less than half, and the rest is unexplained. This sample comprises more than 200,000 clones, 65% of them detected only once. The ten largest clones represent around 10% of the sample. Input material: memory CD4+ T cells sorted from blood. This specimen's cell subset or site label, interpreted: CD45RA-negative fraction. The receptors originated from a man aged 30 to 39 in good health.

This rearrangement joins TRBV4-3 to TRBJ2-3, with 8 bases lining up with TRBD2. Germline CDR1 LGHNA, CDR2 YSLEER. The V gene end was trimmed by 2 bases and the J gene end by 5 bases; junction bases not matched to a gene: 18. This CDR3 is built from 19 residues. The DNA for the CDR3 is TGCGCCAGCAGCCAAACCCCCCCAAAAGCGGGAGCGTCCCTAGATACGCAGTATTTT. Protein sequence: CASSQTPPKAGASLDTQYF.

This clone was observed a single time. The V call is TRBV28, the J call TRBJ2-7; D is ambiguous. Trimming removed 7 bases at V and 2 bases at J, with 18 bases between. The CDR3 extends over 15 amino acids. CDR1 and CDR2 from the germline V gene are MDHEN and SYDVKM. CDR3 amino acids: CASNIPGRYTYEQYF. CDR3 bases: TGTGCCAGCAACATTCCGGGCAGGTACACCTACGAGCAGTACTTC.

J is TRBJ2-3 and V is TRBV18, with D perhaps being TRBD1 or TRBD2 (5 bases each). This CDR3 spans 15 amino acids. Germline-derived CDR1 and CDR2 are KGHSH and LQKENI. V lost 4 bases, J lost 0 bases, and 11 bases lay in between. The CDR3 DNA reads TGTGCCAGCTCACAACCGGGACCGAGCACAGATACGCAGTATTTT. Translating gives CASSQPGPSTDTQYF.

The chain combines TRBV7-2 with TRBJ1-2; TRBD1 is a possible D gene (6 bases). The CDR3 sequence is 14 residues long. V dropped 1 base and J dropped 5 bases, with 11 bases sitting between them. Per germline, CDR1 SGHTA and CDR2 FQGNSA. The CDR3 DNA sequence: TGTGCCAGCAGCTTAGGAGACAGGTTTTATGGCTACACCTTC. Its translation is CASSLGDRFYGYTF. Based on the CDR3 plus reference TRBV7-2 and TRBJ1-2, the full variable domain is GAGVSQSPSNKVTEKGKDVELRCDPISGHTALYWYRQSLGQGLEFLIYFQGNSAPDKSGLPSDRFSAERTGGSVSTLTIQRTQQEDSAVYLCASSLGDRFYGYTFGSGTRLTVV.

The rearrangement links TRBV27 to TRBJ2-1; a weak D match, TRBD2 (5 bases). Germline loops: CDR1 MNHEY, CDR2 SMNVEV (reference sequence). This CDR3 region has 16 residues. Trimming pared 0 bases from V and 4 bases from J, leaving 13 bases between. The CDR3 here is CASSLSSAEQYNEQFF. CDR3 nucleotides: TGTGCCAGCAGTTTATCTTCAGCGGAACAATACAATGAGCAGTTCTTC.